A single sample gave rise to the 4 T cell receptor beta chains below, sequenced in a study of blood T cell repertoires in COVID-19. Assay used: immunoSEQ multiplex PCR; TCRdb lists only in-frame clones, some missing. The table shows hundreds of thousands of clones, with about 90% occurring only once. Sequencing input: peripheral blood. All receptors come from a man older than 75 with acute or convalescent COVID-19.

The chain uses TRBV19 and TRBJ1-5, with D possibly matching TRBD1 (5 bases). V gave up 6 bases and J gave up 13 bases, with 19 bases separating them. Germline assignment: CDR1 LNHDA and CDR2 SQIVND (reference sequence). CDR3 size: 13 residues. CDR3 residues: CASRRGQGGTQHF. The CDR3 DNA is TGTGCCAGTAGAAGAGGGCAGGGAGGAACACAGCATTTT. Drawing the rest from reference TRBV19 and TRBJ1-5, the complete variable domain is DGGITQSPKYLFRKEGQNVTLSCEQNLNHDAMYWYRQDPGQGLRLIYYSQIVNDFQKGDIAEGYSVSREKKESFPLTVTSAQKNPTAFYLCASRRGQGGTQHFGDGTRLSIL.

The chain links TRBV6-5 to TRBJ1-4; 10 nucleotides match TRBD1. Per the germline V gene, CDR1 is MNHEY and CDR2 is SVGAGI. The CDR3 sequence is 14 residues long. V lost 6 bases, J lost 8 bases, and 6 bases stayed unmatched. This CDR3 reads CASSPTGGEEKLFF. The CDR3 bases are TGTGCCAGCAGCCCGACAGGGGGCGAGGAAAAACTGTTTTTT.

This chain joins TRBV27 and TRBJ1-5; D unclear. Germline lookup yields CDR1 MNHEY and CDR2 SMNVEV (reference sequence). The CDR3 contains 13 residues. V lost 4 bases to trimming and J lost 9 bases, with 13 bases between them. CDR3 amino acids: CASSSTPQRPQHF. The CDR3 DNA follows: TGTGCCAGCAGTTCGACCCCTCAGCGGCCCCAGCATTTT.

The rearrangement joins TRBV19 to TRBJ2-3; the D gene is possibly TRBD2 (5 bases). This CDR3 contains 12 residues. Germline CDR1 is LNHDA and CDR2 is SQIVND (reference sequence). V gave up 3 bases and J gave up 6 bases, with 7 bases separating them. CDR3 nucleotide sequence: TGTGCCAGTAGTATGAGGAGGGATACGCAGTATTTT. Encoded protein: CASSMRRDTQYF.